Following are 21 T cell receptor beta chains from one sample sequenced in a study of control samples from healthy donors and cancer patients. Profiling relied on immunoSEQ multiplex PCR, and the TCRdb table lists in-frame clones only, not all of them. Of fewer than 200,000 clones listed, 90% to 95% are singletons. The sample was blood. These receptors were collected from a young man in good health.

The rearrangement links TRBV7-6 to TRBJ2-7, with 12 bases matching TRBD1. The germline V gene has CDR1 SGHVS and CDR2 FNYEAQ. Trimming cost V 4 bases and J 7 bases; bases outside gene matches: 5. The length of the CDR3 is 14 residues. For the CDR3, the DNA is TGTGCCAGCAGCTGGGGACAGGGGGCGGGGGAGCAGTACTTC. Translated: CASSWGQGAGEQYF.

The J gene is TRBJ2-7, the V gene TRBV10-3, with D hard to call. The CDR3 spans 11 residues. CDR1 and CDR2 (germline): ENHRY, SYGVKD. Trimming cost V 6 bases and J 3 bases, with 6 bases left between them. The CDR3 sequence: CAISHHYEQYF. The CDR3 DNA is TGTGCCATCAGCCACCACTACGAGCAGTACTTC.

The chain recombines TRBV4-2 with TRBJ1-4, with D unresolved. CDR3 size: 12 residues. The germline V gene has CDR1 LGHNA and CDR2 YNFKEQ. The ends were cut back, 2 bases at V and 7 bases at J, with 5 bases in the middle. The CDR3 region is CASSQWGEKLFF. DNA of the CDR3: TGTGCCAGCAGCCAATGGGGTGAAAAACTGTTTTTT.

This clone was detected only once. CDR3 in amino acids: CASKGTSYEQYF. CDR3 DNA: TGTGCCAGTAAGGGCACTTCCTACGAGCAGTACTTC. V gene TRBV28 combines with J gene TRBJ2-7; D remains unclear. Trimming took 9 bases from V and 1 from J, leaving 10 bases between them. Germline V lookup: CDR1 MDHEN, CDR2 SYDVKM. This CDR3 comprises 12 residues.

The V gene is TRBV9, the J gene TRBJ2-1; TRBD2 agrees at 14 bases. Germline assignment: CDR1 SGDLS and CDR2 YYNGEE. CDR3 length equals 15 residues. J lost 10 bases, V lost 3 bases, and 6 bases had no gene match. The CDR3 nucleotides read TGTGCCAGCAGCGCGGGACTAGCGGGGGTCGTAGAGCAGTTCTTC. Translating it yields CASSAGLAGVVEQFF.

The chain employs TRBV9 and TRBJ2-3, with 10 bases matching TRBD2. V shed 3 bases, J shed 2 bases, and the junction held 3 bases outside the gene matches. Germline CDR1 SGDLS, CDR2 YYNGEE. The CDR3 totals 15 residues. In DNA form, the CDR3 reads TGTGCCAGCAGCGGAACTAGCGGGGCCACAGATACGCAGTATTTT. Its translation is CASSGTSGATDTQYF.

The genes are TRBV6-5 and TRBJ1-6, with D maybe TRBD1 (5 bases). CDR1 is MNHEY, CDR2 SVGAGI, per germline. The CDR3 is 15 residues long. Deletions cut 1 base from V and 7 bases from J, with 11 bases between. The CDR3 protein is CASSYWGEFNSPLHF. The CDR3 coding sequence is TGTGCCAGCAGTTACTGGGGGGAATTCAATTCACCCCTCCACTTT.

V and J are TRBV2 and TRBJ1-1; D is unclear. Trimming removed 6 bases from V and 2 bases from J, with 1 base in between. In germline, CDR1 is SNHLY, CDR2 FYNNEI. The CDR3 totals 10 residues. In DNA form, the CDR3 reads TGTGCCAGCAGCAACACTGAAGCTTTCTTT. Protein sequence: CASSNTEAFF.

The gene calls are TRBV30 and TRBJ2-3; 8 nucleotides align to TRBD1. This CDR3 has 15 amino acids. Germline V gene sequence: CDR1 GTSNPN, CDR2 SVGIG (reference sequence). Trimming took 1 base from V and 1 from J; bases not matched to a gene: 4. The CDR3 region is CAWSGVDRGTDTQYF. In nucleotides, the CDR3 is TGTGCCTGGAGTGGGGTGGACAGGGGCACAGATACGCAGTATTTT.

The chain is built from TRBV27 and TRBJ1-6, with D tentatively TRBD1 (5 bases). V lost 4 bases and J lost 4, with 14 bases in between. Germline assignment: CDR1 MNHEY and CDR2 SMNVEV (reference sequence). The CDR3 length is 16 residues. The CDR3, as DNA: TGTGCCAGCAGTTATATCCTCGACAGATATAATTCACCCCTCCACTTT. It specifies CASSYILDRYNSPLHF.

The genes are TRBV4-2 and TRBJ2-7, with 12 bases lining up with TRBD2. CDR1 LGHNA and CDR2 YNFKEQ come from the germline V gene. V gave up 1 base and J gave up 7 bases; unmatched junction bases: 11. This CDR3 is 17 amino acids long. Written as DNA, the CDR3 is TGTGCCAGCAGCCAAGCCCGCTCTAGCGGGGGGGCAAGGGAGCAGTACTTC. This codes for CASSQARSSGGAREQYF.

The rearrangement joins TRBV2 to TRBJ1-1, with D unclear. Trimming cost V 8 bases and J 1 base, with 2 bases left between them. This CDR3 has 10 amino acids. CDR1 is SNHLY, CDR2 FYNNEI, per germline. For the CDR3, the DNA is TGTGCCAGCGGGAACACTGAAGCTTTCTTT. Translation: CASGNTEAFF.

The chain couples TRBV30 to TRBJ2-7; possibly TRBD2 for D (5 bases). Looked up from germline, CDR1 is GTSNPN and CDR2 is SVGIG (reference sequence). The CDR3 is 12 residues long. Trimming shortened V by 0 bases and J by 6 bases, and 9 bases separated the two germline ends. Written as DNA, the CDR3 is TGTGCCTGGAGTGTTCCGCTAGCCGAGCAGTACTTC. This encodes CAWSVPLAEQYF.

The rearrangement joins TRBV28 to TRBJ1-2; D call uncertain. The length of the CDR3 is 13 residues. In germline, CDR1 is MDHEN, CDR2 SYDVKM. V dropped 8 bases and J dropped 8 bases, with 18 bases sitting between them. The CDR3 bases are TGTGCCAGCGTCGGGCCCCGGGCGGGCGGCTACACCTTC. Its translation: CASVGPRAGGYTF.

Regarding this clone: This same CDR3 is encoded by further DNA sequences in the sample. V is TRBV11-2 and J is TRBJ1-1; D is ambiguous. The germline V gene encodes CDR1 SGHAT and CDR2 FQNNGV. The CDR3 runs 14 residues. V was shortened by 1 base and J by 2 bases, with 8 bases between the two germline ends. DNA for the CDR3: TGTGCCAGCAGCTTAGTGAGAGGTAACACTGAAGCTTTCTTT. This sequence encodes CASSLVRGNTEAFF.

CDR3 loop: CASSLDGTGNYGYTF. The CDR3 region has the DNA TGTGCCAGCAGCCTGGACGGGACAGGGAACTATGGCTACACCTTC. The chain couples TRBV7-8 to TRBJ1-2; 9 bases map to TRBD1. Germline CDR1 is SGHVS and CDR2 is FQNEAQ. The CDR3 has 15 residues. The trim removed 5 bases at V and 2 bases at J, leaving 6 bases unmatched. The whole variable domain, remainder taken from reference TRBV7-8 and TRBJ1-2, is GAGVSQSPRYKVAKRGQDVALRCDPISGHVSLFWYQQALGQGPEFLTYFQNEAQLDKSGLPSDRFFAERPEGSVSTLKIQRTQQEDSAVYLCASSLDGTGNYGYTFGSGTRLTVV.

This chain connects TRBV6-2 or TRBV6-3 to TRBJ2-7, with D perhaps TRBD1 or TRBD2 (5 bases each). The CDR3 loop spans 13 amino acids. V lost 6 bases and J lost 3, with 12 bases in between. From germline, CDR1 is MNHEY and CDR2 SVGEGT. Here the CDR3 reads CASSLIGGYEQYF. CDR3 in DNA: TGTGCCAGCAGCCTGATTGGGGGCTACGAGCAGTACTTC.

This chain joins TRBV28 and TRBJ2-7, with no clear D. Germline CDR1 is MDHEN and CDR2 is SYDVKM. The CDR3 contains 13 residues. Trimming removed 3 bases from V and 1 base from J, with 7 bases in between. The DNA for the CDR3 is TGTGCCAGCAGTTTCGACAAGTCCTACGAGCAGTACTTC. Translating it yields CASSFDKSYEQYF.

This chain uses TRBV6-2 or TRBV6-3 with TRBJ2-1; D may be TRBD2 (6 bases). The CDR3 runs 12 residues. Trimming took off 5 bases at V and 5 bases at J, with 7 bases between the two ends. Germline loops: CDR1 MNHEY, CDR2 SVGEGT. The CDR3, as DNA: TGTGCCAGCAGTGGAGGGAACAATGAGCAGTTCTTC. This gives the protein CASSGGNNEQFF.

CDR3 residues: CASSLEGGTRGNQPQHF. The CDR3 region has the DNA TGTGCCAGCAGCTTAGAGGGGGGGACACGTGGCAATCAGCCCCAGCATTTT. This chain links TRBV7-9 with TRBJ1-5, with D possibly being TRBD1 (6 bases). V lost 1 base, J lost 2 bases, and 15 bases lay in between. The length of the CDR3 is 17 residues. Germline CDR1 and CDR2: SEHNR and FQNEAQ (reference sequence).

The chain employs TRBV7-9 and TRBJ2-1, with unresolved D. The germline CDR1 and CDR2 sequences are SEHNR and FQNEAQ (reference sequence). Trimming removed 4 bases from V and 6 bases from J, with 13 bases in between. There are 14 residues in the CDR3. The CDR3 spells CASSSLINSNEQFF. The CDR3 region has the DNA TGTGCCAGCAGCTCCCTAATAAACAGCAATGAGCAGTTCTTC. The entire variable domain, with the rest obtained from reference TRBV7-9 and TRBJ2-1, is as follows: DTGVSQNPRHKITKRGQNVTFRCDPISEHNRLYWYRQTLGQGPEFLTYFQNEAQLEKSRLLSDRFSAERPKGSFSTLEIQRTEQGDSAMYLCASSSLINSNEQFFGPGTRLTVL.